This TCR beta chain was found in a study of OX40 agonist ivuxolimab in advanced cancers. Study context: Therapy given before enrollment (anti-PD-1, anti-PD-L1 or anti-CTLA-4) was allowed, and 35% to 45% had some.

The assay was immunoSEQ multiplex PCR, and TCRdb's table has in-frame clones only and misses some. The sample has tens of thousands of clones, approximately 81% seen once. Germline values: CDR1 LGHNA, CDR2 YSLEER. Trimming cost V 0 bases and J 0 bases; bases outside gene matches: 11. CDR3 length: 18 amino acids. Broader study findings: Among the lowest levels of clonal expansion were found in partial responders at 0.1-3.0 mg/kg.

Regarding this clone: The antigen is undetermined.

The chain is built from TRBV4-3 and TRBJ2-7; the match to TRBD1 covers 7 bases. This receptor was obtained from an adult with an advanced solid tumor such as melanoma, head and neck, liver or kidney cancer. Sequencing used CD4+ or CD8+ T cells sorted from blood, obtained in a trial of the OX40 agonist ivuxolimab. The CDR3 loop reads CASSQDPSHPGGSYEQYF. The CDR3, as DNA: TGCGCCAGCAGCCAAGACCCCTCTCACCCAGGGGGCTCCTACGAGCAGTACTTC.